The rows below give T cell receptor beta chains drawn from one sample of a study of control samples from healthy donors and cancer patients. Measured with immunoSEQ multiplex PCR; TCRdb has only the in-frame clones, and not every one. The table has under 150,000 clones, more than 90% seen once. What was sequenced was blood. These receptors were collected from a man under 40 in good health. The CDR3 runs from the conserved cysteine through the conserved F or W. A D gene is named only where the DNA matches it firmly. Size is omitted from some rows. Given values are once, few, many or a class for expanded clones.

V: TRBV5-1
D: NA
J: TRBJ2-7
size: NA
DNA: TGCGCCAGCAGCAACACTGGAGCCTACGAGCAGTACTTC
CDR3: CASSNTGAYEQYF

V: TRBV19
D: NA
J: TRBJ2-5
size: NA
DNA: TGTGCCAGTAGTATAAGAGGGCGGGAGACCCAGTACTTC
CDR3: CASSIRGRETQYF

V: TRBV7-3
D: NA
J: TRBJ2-6
size: NA
DNA: TGTGCCAGCCGAGGCGATGCTGGGGCCAACGTCCTGACTTTC
CDR3: CASRGDAGANVLTF

V: TRBV2
D: TRBD1
J: TRBJ1-1
size: NA
DNA: TGTGCCAGCACCATGGGACAGGGGAGGCCGAACACTGAAGCTTTCTTT
CDR3: CASTMGQGRPNTEAFF

V: TRBV5-6
D: NA
J: TRBJ1-5
size: NA
DNA: TGTGCCAGCAGCTTTTTCGGCGGGGTCCACTCCAGCAATCAGCCCCAGCATTTT
CDR3: CASSFFGGVHSSNQPQHF

V: TRBV11-2
D: NA
J: TRBJ2-7
size: NA
DNA: TGTGCCAGCAGCTTATTTCAGGGGCTAGGGGAGCAGTACTTC
CDR3: CASSLFQGLGEQYF

V: TRBV3-1/TRBV3-2
D: TRBD1
J: TRBJ1-5
size: few
DNA: TGTGCCAGCAGCACCGGGACAGGGAATCAGCCCCAGCATTTT
CDR3: CASSTGTGNQPQHF

V: TRBV7-2
D: NA
J: TRBJ1-5
size: NA
DNA: TGTGCCAGCAGCCTTCGGGGCAGTCAGCCCCAGCATTTT
CDR3: CASSLRGSQPQHF

V: TRBV7-9
D: NA
J: TRBJ1-6
size: NA
DNA: TGTGCCAGCAGCGAGGTGGTGGGGAGCTCCTATAATTCACCCCTCCACTTT
CDR3: CASSEVVGSSYNSPLHF

V: TRBV28
D: NA
J: TRBJ1-3
size: NA
DNA: TGTGCCAGCAGTTCTTCCGGGATCCGGGGAAACACCATATATTTT
CDR3: CASSSSGIRGNTIYF

V: TRBV9
D: TRBD1
J: TRBJ2-3
size: NA
DNA: TGTGCCAGCAGCGTAGGTGGACAGGGCGCAGATACGCAGTATTTT
CDR3: CASSVGGQGADTQYF

V: TRBV6-5
D: TRBD1
J: TRBJ2-5
size: NA
DNA: TGTGCCAGCAGGACTGGACAGGGCCTTGAGTACTTC
CDR3: CASRTGQGLEYF

V: TRBV2
D: NA
J: TRBJ2-5
size: NA
DNA: TGTGCCAACCAGGGCCGGGGACAAGAGACCCAGTACTTC
CDR3: CANQGRGQETQYF

V: TRBV6-1
D: NA
J: TRBJ2-1
size: NA
DNA: TGTGCCAGCAGTGAAGAAGGTAGTTTTCTGAGTGAGCAGTTCTTC
CDR3: CASSEEGSFLSEQFF

V: TRBV21-1
D: NA
J: TRBJ2-3
size: once
DNA: TGTGCCAGCAGCACGCGTTCTCGACAGGGAATAGATACGCAGTATTTT
CDR3: CASSTRSRQGIDTQYF

V: TRBV7-2
D: NA
J: TRBJ2-1
size: NA
DNA: TGTGCCAGCAGCTTAGTTTTCGGGTACTACAATGAGCAGTTCTTC
CDR3: CASSLVFGYYNEQFF

V: TRBV27
D: NA
J: TRBJ1-1
size: NA
DNA: TGTGCCAGCAAAAATACAGGTCTTAACACTGAAGCTTTCTTT
CDR3: CASKNTGLNTEAFF

V: TRBV23-1
D: NA
J: TRBJ1-5
size: NA
DNA: TGCGCCAGCAGTCAAAAAGTCCTCGGCAATCAGCCCCAGCATTTT
CDR3: CASSQKVLGNQPQHF

V: TRBV6-2/TRBV6-3
D: NA
J: TRBJ2-3
size: once
DNA: TGTGCCAGCAGTTCACTCCCCACAGAATCGTATTTT
CDR3: CASSSLPTESYF

V: TRBV20-1
D: NA
J: TRBJ2-2
size: NA
DNA: TGCAGGAGAGTCGGGACCGGGGAGCTGTTTTTT
CDR3: CRRVGTGELFF

V: TRBV7-8
D: NA
J: TRBJ1-5
size: NA
DNA: TGTGCCAGCAGCTCTGGGGACCGGGGATACAATCAGCCCCAGCATTTT
CDR3: CASSSGDRGYNQPQHF

V: TRBV7-2
D: TRBD1
J: TRBJ1-6
size: NA
DNA: TGTGCCAGCAGCCAGGGGGGTATCTATAATTCACCCCTCCACTTT
CDR3: CASSQGGIYNSPLHF

V: TRBV6-6
D: NA
J: TRBJ1-5
size: few
DNA: TGTGCCAGCAGTTACAAGGAAGTTGGGAATCAGCCCCAGCATTTT
CDR3: CASSYKEVGNQPQHF

V: TRBV5-4
D: TRBD1
J: TRBJ2-4
size: NA
DNA: TGTGCCAGCAGCTTCTTGGGACAGGGGGCTTCCAAAAACATTCAGTACTTC
CDR3: CASSFLGQGASKNIQYF

V: TRBV25-1
D: NA
J: TRBJ2-3
size: NA
DNA: TGTGCCAGCAGTGATCCGGTTAGCACAGATACGCAGTATTTT
CDR3: CASSDPVSTDTQYF

V: TRBV28
D: NA
J: TRBJ2-1
size: NA
DNA: TGTGCCAGCAGCCGGCCCGACAAGAAGAATGAGCAGTTCTTC
CDR3: CASSRPDKKNEQFF

V: TRBV18
D: NA
J: TRBJ2-1
size: NA
DNA: TGTGCCAGCTCACCACCGACGGTCCTCTACAATGAGCAGTTCTTC
CDR3: CASSPPTVLYNEQFF

V: TRBV28
D: NA
J: TRBJ1-1
size: NA
DNA: TGTGCCAGCCCCAGCCACACTGAAGCTTTCTTT
CDR3: CASPSHTEAFF

V: TRBV28
D: TRBD1
J: TRBJ1-2
size: NA
DNA: TGTGCCAGCAGTCAAATCGACAGGGTGTACGGCTACACCTTC
CDR3: CASSQIDRVYGYTF

V: TRBV12-5
D: NA
J: TRBJ2-7
size: NA
DNA: TGTGCTAGTGGGCATAAGGTGAACAGCGCCTACGAGCAGTACTTC
CDR3: CASGHKVNSAYEQYF